This T cell receptor beta chain stems from a study of vaccination and CD4 T cells after COVID-19. Treatment: roughly 10-day PBMC culture with coronavirus spike peptide pools or control peptides (ViraFEST assay). Cultured CD4+ T-cell DNA underwent Oncomine TCR Beta short-read sequencing. In TCRdb, the PCR reads were re-called with MiXCR into one record per CDR3 protein. The top ten hold under 10% of the sample, which has under 25,000 distinct CDR3 sequences, roughly two thirds seen once. Points on this clonotype: Its antigen is undetermined.

The CDR3 length is 14 residues. The V gene lost 3 bases and the J gene lost 3 bases, with 12 bases spanning the gap. Germline CDR1 is DFQATT and CDR2 is SNEGSKA (reference sequence). The clonotype comes from a human donor who had recovered from COVID-19. The specimen was CD4+ T cells from blood, cultured in vitro. The chain couples TRBV20-1 to TRBJ1-5; no clear D. The CDR3 coding sequence is TGCAGTGCTAGTGGCGGCAGGATCAATCAGCCCCAGCATTTT. This codes for CSASGGRINQPQHF.